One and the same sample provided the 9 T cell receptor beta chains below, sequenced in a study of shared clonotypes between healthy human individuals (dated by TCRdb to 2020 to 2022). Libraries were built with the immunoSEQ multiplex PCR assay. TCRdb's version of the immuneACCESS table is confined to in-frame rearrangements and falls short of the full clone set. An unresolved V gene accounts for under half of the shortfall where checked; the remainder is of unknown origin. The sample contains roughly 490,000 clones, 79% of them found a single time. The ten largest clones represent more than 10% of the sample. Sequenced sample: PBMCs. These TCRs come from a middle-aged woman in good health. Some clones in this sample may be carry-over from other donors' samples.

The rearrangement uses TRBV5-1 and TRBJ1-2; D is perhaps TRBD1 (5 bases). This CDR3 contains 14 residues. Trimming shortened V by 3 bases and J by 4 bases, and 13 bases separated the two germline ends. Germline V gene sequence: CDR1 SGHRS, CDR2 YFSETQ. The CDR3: CASSWTRVGYGYTF. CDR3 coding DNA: TGCGCCAGCAGCTGGACCAGGGTGGGCTATGGCTACACCTTC.

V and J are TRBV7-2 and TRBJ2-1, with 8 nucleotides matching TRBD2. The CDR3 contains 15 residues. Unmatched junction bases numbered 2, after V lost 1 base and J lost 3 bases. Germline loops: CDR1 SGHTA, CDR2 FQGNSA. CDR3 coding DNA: TGTGCCAGCAGCTTAGAACTAGCGGTCTACAATGAGCAGTTCTTC. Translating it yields CASSLELAVYNEQFF.

The CDR3 protein is CASSLSGGRARDTQYF. Written as DNA, the CDR3 is TGTGCCAGCAGCTTGAGCGGCGGGAGGGCCAGAGATACGCAGTATTTT. The rearrangement links TRBV7-3 to TRBJ2-3, with 9 nucleotides matching TRBD2. Germline trimming cut 3 bases from V and 5 bases from J; bases unmatched to any gene: 9. This CDR3 has 16 amino acids. Per the germline V gene, CDR1 is SGHTA and CDR2 is FQGTGA.

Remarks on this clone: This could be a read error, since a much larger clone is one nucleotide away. CDR3 DNA sequence: TGTGCCTGGAGTACCATAAGGGGCACAGCTGAAGCTTTCTTT. This gives the protein CAWSTIRGTAEAFF. This chain connects TRBV30 to TRBJ1-1; D possibly corresponds to TRBD1 (5 bases). The CDR3 is made up of 14 amino acids. Trimming removed 2 bases from V and 6 bases from J, with 16 bases in between. Germline values: CDR1 GTSNPN, CDR2 SVGIG (reference sequence).

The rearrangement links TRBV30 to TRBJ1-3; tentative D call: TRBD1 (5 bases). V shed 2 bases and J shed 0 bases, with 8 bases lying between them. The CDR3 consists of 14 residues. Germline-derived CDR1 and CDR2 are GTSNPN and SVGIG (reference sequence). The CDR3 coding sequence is TGTGCCTGGAGTAGGGGACTCTCTGGAAACACCATATATTTT. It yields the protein CAWSRGLSGNTIYF.

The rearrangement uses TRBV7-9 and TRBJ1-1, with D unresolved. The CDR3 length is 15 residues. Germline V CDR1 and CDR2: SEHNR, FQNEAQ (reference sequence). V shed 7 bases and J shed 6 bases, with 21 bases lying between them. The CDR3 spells CASTSDGRGFSEAFF. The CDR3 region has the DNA TGTGCCAGCACCTCGGACGGTCGGGGTTTTTCTGAAGCTTTCTTT.

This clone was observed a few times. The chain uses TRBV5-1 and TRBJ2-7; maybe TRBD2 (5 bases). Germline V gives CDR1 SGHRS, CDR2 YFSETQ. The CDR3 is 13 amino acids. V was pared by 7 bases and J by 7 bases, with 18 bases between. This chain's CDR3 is CASSGGSASEQYF. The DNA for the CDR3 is TGCGCCAGCTCTGGAGGCTCCGCCTCTGAGCAGTACTTC. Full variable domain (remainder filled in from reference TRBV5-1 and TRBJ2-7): KAGVTQTPRYLIKTRGQQVTLSCSPISGHRSVSWYQQTPGQGLQFLFEYFSETQRNKGNFPGRFSGRQFSNSRSEMNVSTLELGDSALYLCASSGGSASEQYFGPGTRLTVT.

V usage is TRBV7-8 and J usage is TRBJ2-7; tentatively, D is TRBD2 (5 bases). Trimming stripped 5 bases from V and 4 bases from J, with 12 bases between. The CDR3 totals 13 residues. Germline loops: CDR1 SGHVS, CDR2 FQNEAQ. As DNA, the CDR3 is TGTGCCAGCAGCCTAGGGAGCCTATACGAGCAGTACTTC. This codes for CASSLGSLYEQYF.

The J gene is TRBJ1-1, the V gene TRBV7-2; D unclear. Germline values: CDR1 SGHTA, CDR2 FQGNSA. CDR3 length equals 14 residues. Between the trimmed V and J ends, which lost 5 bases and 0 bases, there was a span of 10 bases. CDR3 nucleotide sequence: TGTGCCAGCAGCACTCAGAGTATGAACACTGAAGCTTTCTTT. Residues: CASSTQSMNTEAFF. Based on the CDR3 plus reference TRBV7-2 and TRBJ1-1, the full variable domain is GAGVSQSPSNKVTEKGKDVELRCDPISGHTALYWYRQSLGQGLEFLIYFQGNSAPDKSGLPSDRFSAERTGGSVSTLTIQRTQQEDSAVYLCASSTQSMNTEAFFGQGTRLTVV.